This TCR beta chain was captured by sequencing in a study of OX40 agonist ivuxolimab in advanced cancers. Study-level background: Ivuxolimab was delivered to patients intravenously every 2 weeks at doses spanning 0.01 to 10 mg/kg. Overall study results and limits: Partial responders receiving 0.1-3.0 mg/kg showed among the lowest clonal expansion. The study did not work out the antigen specificity of the expanded peripheral T cells.

A single count supports this clone. Its target is unknown. Clones were sequenced by immunoSEQ multiplex PCR, and TCRdb holds only the in-frame ones, with some missing. Of some 94,000 clones in the sample, around nine tenths were seen once. The germline V gene encodes CDR1 LNHNV and CDR2 YYDKDF (reference sequence). The CDR3 sequence is 16 residues long. Trimming cost V 0 bases and J 0 bases, with 9 bases left between them. The rearrangement links TRBV15 to TRBJ2-1; D uncertain. This receptor was obtained from an adult with an advanced solid tumor such as melanoma, head and neck, liver or kidney cancer. Sample: CD4+ or CD8+ T cells sorted from blood, taken in a trial of the OX40 agonist ivuxolimab. The CDR3 is CATSRDVGRSYNEQFF. As DNA, the CDR3 is TGTGCCACCAGCAGAGACGTCGGGCGCTCCTACAATGAGCAGTTCTTC. Using reference TRBV15 and TRBJ2-1 for the parts outside the CDR3, the full variable domain is DAMVIQNPRYQVTQFGKPVTLSCSQTLNHNVMYWYQQKSSQAPKLLFHYYDKDFNNEADTPDNFQSRRPNTSFCFLDIRSPGLGDTAMYLCATSRDVGRSYNEQFFGPGTRLTVL.